These T cell receptor beta chains were read from a single sample in a study of technical replicates of blood from several donors. TCRdb's table, derived via immunoSEQ multiplex PCR, lists solely in-frame clones and lacks some. The sample gives about 58,000 clones, about 95% of which show up once; about 2.9% is in the top ten. The sequenced sample was PBMCs. Every receptor here comes from a human donor in good health. Some clones in this sample may be carry-over from other donors' samples. CDR3s include the opening cysteine and the closing phenylalanine or tryptophan. The D gene is left open where the match is weak. Expanded clones are given a class, and other clones once, few, many or no size at all.

>TRBD2|-|TRBV6-1|TRBJ2-1
CASRTGLAGYNEQFF
TGTGCCAGCAGGACGGGACTAGCGGGGTACAATGAGCAGTTCTTC
>-|-|TRBV4-3|TRBJ1-4
CASSQDLGRLATNEKLFF
TGCGCCAGCAGCCAAGACCTCGGCAGACTTGCAACTAATGAAAAACTGTTTTTT
>-|-|TRBV18|TRBJ1-2
CASSPQTSYGYTF
TGTGCCAGCTCACCGCAGACTTCCTATGGCTACACCTTC
>-|-|TRBV5-1|TRBJ2-3
CASSLFSQITDTQYF
TGCGCCAGCAGCTTGTTTAGCCAGATCACAGATACGCAGTATTTT
>TRBD1|-|TRBV11-3|TRBJ2-1
CASSLEGTGGRPEQFF
TGTGCCAGCAGCTTAGAGGGGACAGGGGGACGCCCCGAGCAGTTCTTC
>-|once|TRBV2|TRBJ1-4
CASSAQERLEKLFF
TGTGCCAGCAGTGCCCAAGAGAGGCTTGAAAAACTGTTTTTT
>TRBD1|-|TRBV10-3|TRBJ1-2
CAISDASNDRGGRGYTF
TGTGCCATCAGTGACGCAAGTAATGACAGGGGAGGAAGGGGCTACACCTTC
>TRBD2|-|TRBV5-4|TRBJ2-7
CASSFGAGESYEQYF
TGTGCCAGCAGCTTTGGGGCGGGAGAGTCCTACGAGCAGTACTTC
>-|-|TRBV4-3|TRBJ2-1
CASSQGPGGHNEQFF
TGCGCCAGCAGCCAAGGGCCGGGGGGCCACAATGAGCAGTTCTTC
>TRBD1|once|TRBV7-3|TRBJ1-2
CASSPQGAGDYGYTF
TGTGCCAGCAGCCCACAGGGGGCTGGTGACTATGGCTACACCTTC
>TRBD1|-|TRBV2|TRBJ1-6
CASSELGQGAVNSPLHF
TGTGCCAGCAGTGAATTGGGACAGGGGGCTGTGAATTCACCCCTCCACTTT
>TRBD2|-|TRBV5-1|TRBJ2-3
CASSLGWTSGRTDTQYF
TGCGCCAGCAGCTTGGGTTGGACTAGCGGGAGGACCGATACGCAGTATTTT
>TRBD2|-|TRBV6-5|TRBJ2-7
CASSSSGGAIFKQYF
TGTGCCAGCAGCTCAAGCGGGGGGGCGATATTTAAGCAGTACTTC
>TRBD1|-|TRBV19|TRBJ1-2
CASSPDRGYNYGYTF
TGTGCCAGTAGTCCTGACAGGGGCTATAACTATGGCTACACCTTC
>-|-|TRBV15|TRBJ2-7
CATSRGGRVSEQYF
TGTGCCACCAGCAGAGGGGGCAGGGTGAGCGAGCAGTACTTC
>TRBD2|-|TRBV4-1|TRBJ2-7
CASSQETLAGGPLDEQYF
TGCGCCAGCAGCCAAGAAACACTAGCGGGAGGGCCTCTAGACGAGCAGTACTTC
>-|once|TRBV2|TRBJ2-7
CASKAEATYEQYF
TGTGCCAGCAAGGCGGAAGCAACCTACGAGCAGTACTTC
>-|-|TRBV2|TRBJ1-1
CASGRENTEAFF
TGTGCCAGCGGCAGGGAGAACACTGAAGCTTTCTTT
>-|-|TRBV5-1|TRBJ2-3
CASSLGGHPTDTQYF
TGCGCCAGCAGCTTGGGGGGACACCCCACAGATACGCAGTATTTT
>TRBD2|-|TRBV7-8|TRBJ2-7
CASSSKRLAGDEQYF
TGTGCCAGCAGCTCGAAACGACTAGCGGGAGACGAGCAGTACTTC
>TRBD2|-|TRBV4-1|TRBJ2-5
CASRAGSEETQYF
TGCGCCAGCCGAGCGGGATCCGAAGAGACCCAGTACTTC
>-|few|TRBV29-1|TRBJ1-1
CSARWAFGAEAFF
TGCAGCGCACGATGGGCCTTTGGTGCTGAAGCTTTCTTT
>TRBD1|-|TRBV6-1|TRBJ1-1
CASSQTGGTEAFF
TGTGCCAGCAGTCAAACAGGGGGCACTGAAGCTTTCTTT
>TRBD2|-|TRBV7-9|TRBJ2-3
CASNRLAGALTDTQYF
TGTGCCAGCAACCGACTAGCGGGGGCCCTCACAGATACGCAGTATTTT
>TRBD1|-|TRBV19|TRBJ1-5
CASRSSTGVGNQPQHF
TGTGCCAGTAGGAGCTCGACAGGGGTGGGCAATCAGCCCCAGCATTTT
>TRBD2|-|TRBV11-2|TRBJ2-3
CASREGLAGISSTDTQYF
TGTGCCAGCAGGGAGGGACTAGCGGGTATTTCTAGCACAGATACGCAGTATTTT
>TRBD2|-|TRBV7-3|TRBJ2-4
CASSLGTGTRGIKNIQYF
TGTGCCAGCAGCTTAGGCACCGGGACTAGGGGAATAAAAAACATTCAGTACTTC
>TRBD2|-|TRBV5-1|TRBJ2-5
CASSPSGRGETQYF
TGCGCCAGCAGCCCCAGCGGGAGAGGGGAGACCCAGTACTTC
>TRBD1|-|TRBV5-4|TRBJ2-3
CASNFRQGGTDTQYF
TGTGCCAGCAACTTTAGACAGGGGGGCACAGATACGCAGTATTTT
>-|-|TRBV6-5|TRBJ2-7
CASSIDRRGSEQYF
TGTGCCAGCAGTATAGACAGAAGAGGAAGCGAGCAGTACTTC
>TRBD1|-|TRBV5-1|TRBJ1-5
CASSGTGGVGQPQHF
TGCGCCAGCAGCGGGACAGGGGGAGTAGGACAGCCCCAGCATTTT
>-|-|TRBV7-3|TRBJ2-3
CASSLTRLNTDTQYF
TGTGCCAGCAGCTTAACCAGGTTAAACACAGATACGCAGTATTTT
>TRBD1|-|TRBV4-1|TRBJ2-3
CASSKGNEGASTDTQYF
TGCGCCAGCAGCAAGGGGAATGAGGGGGCTAGCACAGATACGCAGTATTTT
>-|once|TRBV4-2|TRBJ2-1
CASSQGTGGWEQFF
TGTGCCAGCAGCCAGGGGACTGGGGGTTGGGAGCAGTTCTTC
>-|-|TRBV7-9|TRBJ1-3
CASGPPVIGNTIYF
TGTGCCAGCGGGCCCCCAGTAATTGGAAACACCATATATTTT
>TRBD1|-|TRBV7-9|TRBJ1-1
CASSLASGGHTEAFF
TGTGCCAGCAGCTTAGCGTCAGGGGGCCACACTGAAGCTTTCTTT
>TRBD2|-|TRBV2|TRBJ2-3
CASKSSLAGTDTQYF
TGTGCCAGCAAGTCATCGCTAGCGGGGACAGATACGCAGTATTTT
>-|-|TRBV5-6|TRBJ2-7
CASSLITESSYEQYF
TGTGCCAGCAGCTTGATTACAGAGAGCTCCTACGAGCAGTACTTC
>-|-|TRBV11-3|TRBJ2-5
CASSLDRQTQYF
TGTGCCAGCAGCTTAGATCGTCAGACCCAGTACTTC
>-|-|TRBV6-1|TRBJ2-5
CASSEIGMAGPETQYF
TGTGCCAGCAGTGAAATTGGGATGGCAGGGCCAGAGACCCAGTACTTC
>-|-|TRBV30|TRBJ2-7
CAWSVRDSEQYF
TGTGCCTGGAGTGTACGTGACTCCGAGCAGTACTTC
>-|-|TRBV7-2|TRBJ2-7
CASSLAGGAEQYF
TGTGCCAGCAGCTTAGCAGGTGGGGCCGAGCAGTACTTC
>TRBD1|-|TRBV5-6|TRBJ1-5
CASSSGQGVGNQPQHF
TGTGCCAGCAGCTCGGGACAGGGGGTTGGCAATCAGCCCCAGCATTTT
>-|once|TRBV7-2|TRBJ1-1
CASSPKTAGDKAFF
TGTGCCAGCAGCCCAAAGACGGCGGGGGACAAAGCTTTCTTT
>TRBD2|-|TRBV9|TRBJ2-1
CASSVWTSRYEQFF
TGTGCCAGCAGCGTCTGGACTAGTAGGTATGAGCAGTTCTTC
>-|-|TRBV6-4|TRBJ2-2
CATEEGATGELFF
TGTGCCACCGAGGAGGGGGCCACCGGGGAGCTGTTTTTT
>-|-|TRBV2|TRBJ2-1
CASSLLRTSYNEQFF
TGTGCCAGCAGTTTGCTGCGGACATCCTACAATGAGCAGTTCTTC
>TRBD1|-|TRBV12-5|TRBJ1-1
CASGRGQTNTEAFF
TGTGCTAGTGGCCGGGGACAGACCAACACTGAAGCTTTCTTT